The 24 T cell receptor beta chains below all came from one sample that was sequenced in a study of cytomegalovirus exposure and HLA in healthy donors. Vbeta (60) and Jbeta (13) primers were used in the PCR. The table came from immunoSEQ multiplex PCR; TCRdb's copy has only in-frame clones and leaves some out. The sample contains 78,000 or so clones, approximately 60% of which appear only once. What was sequenced was PBMCs. The receptors stem from a male donor in good health and CMV-seropositive.

The chain uses TRBV6-5 and TRBJ2-7, with TRBD1 identical over 8 bases. The CDR3 is made up of 14 amino acids. V lost 4 bases to trimming and J lost 6 bases; unmatched junction nucleotides: 8. The germline gives CDR1 MNHEY, CDR2 SVGAGI. The CDR3 spells CASSSAGQGTEQYF. In nucleotides, the CDR3 is TGTGCCAGCAGTTCCGCCGGACAGGGTACCGAGCAGTACTTC.

In this sample, this clone turned up a few times. The J gene is TRBJ2-2, the V gene TRBV7-6; 10 bases align to TRBD2. Germline V CDR1 and CDR2: SGHVS, FNYEAQ. V lost 5 bases and J lost 7; bases outside the gene matches: 16. The CDR3 is 18 amino acids. For the CDR3, the DNA is TGTGCCAGCAGCCTACGTCCGCCGAGCGGGGGGGCGGTCGGGGAGCTGTTTTTT. This encodes CASSLRPPSGGAVGELFF.

The rearrangement links TRBV5-6 to TRBJ1-1; D may be TRBD1 (5 bases). Trimming shortened V by 5 bases and J by 1 base, and 12 bases separated the two germline ends. The CDR3 length is 14 residues. Germline assignment: CDR1 SGHDT and CDR2 YYEEEE. Here the CDR3 reads CASRSGGANTEAFF. The CDR3 bases are TGTGCCAGCAGATCTGGAGGGGCGAACACTGAAGCTTTCTTT.

This clone was detected once. The chain carries TRBV5-6 and TRBJ1-3, with TRBD1 identical over 7 bases. The CDR3 contains 13 residues. Germline loops: CDR1 SGHDT, CDR2 YYEEEE. V lost 4 bases and J lost 6; bases outside the gene matches: 4. Written as DNA, the CDR3 is TGTGCCAGCAGCCGGGACAGACTAAACACCATATATTTT. It encodes CASSRDRLNTIYF.

This chain uses TRBV5-1 with TRBJ2-3, with 12 bases fitting TRBD2. The CDR3 has 16 amino acids. The J segment lost 3 bases and the V segment lost 0 bases, leaving 2 bases of the junction unmatched. The germline V gene encodes CDR1 SGHRS and CDR2 YFSETQ. CDR3 amino acids: CASSLDLAGGTDTQYF. The CDR3 DNA is TGCGCCAGCAGCTTGGACCTAGCGGGGGGGACAGATACGCAGTATTTT.

J is TRBJ1-2 and V is TRBV6-5, with D possibly matching TRBD1 (6 bases). V lost 7 bases and J 4 bases, leaving 19 bases between the germline ends. There are 15 residues in the CDR3. Germline assignment: CDR1 MNHEY and CDR2 SVGAGI. Here the CDR3 reads CASTPYRALSYGYTF. In DNA form, the CDR3 reads TGTGCCAGCACTCCATACAGGGCCCTCTCCTATGGCTACACCTTC.

This clone was counted once. The V gene is TRBV7-9, the J gene TRBJ2-7, with 9 positions matching TRBD1. The germline CDR1 and CDR2 sequences are SEHNR and FQNEAQ (reference sequence). This CDR3 contains 15 residues. V lost 4 bases, J lost 2 bases, and 6 bases stayed unmatched. The CDR3 DNA reads as TGTGCCAGCAGCTCCACAGGGGGCGAAGCCTACGAGCAGTACTTC. This gives the protein CASSSTGGEAYEQYF.

The gene calls are TRBV5-6 and TRBJ2-5, with a tentative D call TRBD2 (5 bases). The J call may be faulty, since TRBJ2-7 better matches the DNA end. CDR3 length: 15 amino acids. The germline V gene encodes CDR1 SGHDT and CDR2 YYEEEE. CDR3 protein: CASSLGVASFYEQYF. CDR3 DNA sequence: TGTGCCAGCAGCTTGGGGGTTGCTAGCTTCTACGAGCAGTACTTC.

The chain links TRBV5-1 to TRBJ2-3, with 8 bases lining up with TRBD2. There are 15 residues in the CDR3. Trimming took 1 base from V and 6 from J; bases not matched to a gene: 7. The V gene's germline CDR1 is SGHRS and CDR2 YFSETQ. Here the CDR3 reads CASSLPGSGGDTQYF. The CDR3, as DNA: TGCGCCAGCAGCTTGCCCGGTTCGGGGGGGGATACGCAGTATTTT.

The chain links TRBV6-6 to TRBJ2-7, with TRBD2 identical over 11 bases. The CDR3 has 15 amino acids. Trimming removed 5 bases from V and 3 bases from J; junction bases left unmatched: 6. Germline CDR1 and CDR2: MNHNY and SVGAGI (reference sequence). The CDR3 protein is CASSTSGGAGYEQYF. The CDR3 nucleotides read TGTGCCAGCAGTACTAGCGGGGGTGCAGGCTACGAGCAGTACTTC.

The V and J genes are TRBV15 and TRBJ1-5; D is possibly TRBD1 (6 bases). This CDR3 comprises 14 residues. V shed 9 bases and J shed 5 bases, with 17 bases lying between them. Germline CDR1 LNHNV, CDR2 YYDKDF (reference sequence). This CDR3 is CATTPGGRDQPQHF. The CDR3 DNA sequence: TGTGCCACGACTCCGGGGGGCCGCGATCAGCCCCAGCATTTT.

The V and J genes are TRBV5-1 and TRBJ2-2, with a possible D match to TRBD2 (7 bases). CDR1 SGHRS and CDR2 YFSETQ come from the germline V gene. This CDR3 comprises 16 residues. V lost 4 bases and J 0 bases, leaving 13 bases between the germline ends. The CDR3 spells CASSGRGLTNTGELFF. CDR3 bases: TGCGCCAGCAGCGGGCGGGGGCTTACGAACACCGGGGAGCTGTTTTTT.

The table lists this clone with a count of one. The chain links TRBV5-6 to TRBJ2-3; 7 bases map to TRBD2. The CDR3 sequence is 14 residues long. Germline V gene sequence: CDR1 SGHDT, CDR2 YYEEEE. V was clipped by 0 bases and J by 5 bases; unmatched bases: 3. DNA for the CDR3: TGTGCCAGCAGCTTGGGAGGGAGGGGAGATACGCAGTATTTT. Translating it yields CASSLGGRGDTQYF.

The genes are TRBV7-9 and TRBJ1-1; D is possibly TRBD1 (5 bases). Deletions cut 2 bases from V and 4 bases from J, with 14 bases between. The CDR3 is made up of 15 amino acids. Looked up from germline, CDR1 is SEHNR and CDR2 is FQNEAQ (reference sequence). As DNA, the CDR3 is TGTGCCAGCAGCTTATTTGTTGGGGGGAGCACTGAAGCTTTCTTT. Translation: CASSLFVGGSTEAFF.

The chain is built from TRBV27 and TRBJ1-2; no firm D call. V lost 6 bases and J lost 0, with 8 bases in between. Germline V CDR1 and CDR2: MNHEY, SMNVEV (reference sequence). The CDR3 loop spans 13 amino acids. CDR3 nucleotide sequence: TGTGCCAGCAGCCCTAATCCTAACTATGGCTACACCTTC. Protein product: CASSPNPNYGYTF.

This chain links TRBV7-9 with TRBJ2-1; TRBD2 might be the D (6 bases). The length of the CDR3 is 14 residues. V was trimmed by 3 bases and J by 8 bases, leaving 14 bases between them. CDR1 is SEHNR, CDR2 FQNEAQ, per germline (reference sequence). The CDR3 nucleotides read TGTGCCAGCAGCTTCATCGGGACTCCGGATGAGCAGTTCTTC. This translates into CASSFIGTPDEQFF.

This chain connects TRBV13 to TRBJ2-5; D is unresolved. Germline V gene data show CDR1 as PRHDT and CDR2 as FYEKMQ (reference sequence). The CDR3 runs 17 residues. V lost 0 bases, J lost 4 bases, and 18 bases lay in between. CDR3: CASSLGAFGGIIETQYF. The CDR3 nucleotides read TGTGCCAGCAGCTTAGGCGCCTTTGGCGGTATCATAGAGACCCAGTACTTC.

The rearrangement joins TRBV28 to TRBJ1-3; 7 bases align to TRBD1. V gave up 5 bases and J gave up 0 bases; unmatched junction bases: 10. Germline CDR1 and CDR2: MDHEN and SYDVKM. This CDR3 is 17 amino acids long. CDR3 sequence: CASSPMTGTHSGNTIYF. The DNA of the CDR3 is TGTGCCAGCAGTCCGATGACAGGGACCCACTCTGGAAACACCATATATTTT.

The CDR3 region has the DNA TGTGCCAGCAGCGAATGGGGGGGCCCTAACTATGGCTACACCTTC. Amino acid sequence: CASSEWGGPNYGYTF. This chain uses TRBV7-2 with TRBJ1-2, with a tentative D call TRBD1 (6 bases). This CDR3 is 15 amino acids long. Germline V gives CDR1 SGHTA, CDR2 FQGNSA. The ends were cut back, 5 bases at V and 0 bases at J, with 13 bases in the middle.

V and J are TRBV5-1 and TRBJ2-1; TRBD2 might be the D (5 bases). Trimming took 1 base from V and 3 from J, leaving 29 bases between them. The CDR3 covers 21 residues. The germline CDR1 and CDR2 sequences are SGHRS and YFSETQ. Here the CDR3 reads CASSLNLARPRREGSYNEQFF. In nucleotides, the CDR3 is TGCGCCAGCAGCTTGAATTTGGCGCGGCCCCGCAGAGAGGGAAGCTACAATGAGCAGTTCTTC.

The rearrangement joins TRBV19 to TRBJ2-7; weak D call: TRBD1 (5 bases). Germline loops: CDR1 LNHDA, CDR2 SQIVND (reference sequence). CDR3 length: 14 residues. Trimming took off 10 bases at V and 0 bases at J, with 16 bases between the two ends. The CDR3 nucleotides are TGTGCCACAAGGGGTAAGGGCAGCTCCTACGAGCAGTACTTC. This gives the protein CATRGKGSSYEQYF. The full variable domain, rest sourced from reference TRBV19 and TRBJ2-7, is DGGITQSPKYLFRKEGQNVTLSCEQNLNHDAMYWYRQDPGQGLRLIYYSQIVNDFQKGDIAEGYSVSREKKESFPLTVTSAQKNPTAFYLCATRGKGSSYEQYFGPGTRLTVT.

The chain uses TRBV4-1 and TRBJ2-1, with 9 bases that match TRBD2. Germline V gene lookup returns CDR1 MGHRA and CDR2 YSYEKL. The CDR3 is made up of 15 amino acids. Losses at the gene ends were 6 bases for V and 3 bases for J; bases not matched to a gene: 6. The CDR3 sequence: CASRRTSADYNEQFF. In DNA, the CDR3 is TGCGCCAGCAGAAGGACTAGCGCGGACTACAATGAGCAGTTCTTC.

This clone was picked up a small number of times. The V gene is TRBV5-4, the J gene TRBJ1-1; D ambiguous. Germline lookup yields CDR1 SGHNT and CDR2 YYREEE (reference sequence). The CDR3 totals 15 residues. Trimming left V 2 bases short and J 5 bases short, with 16 bases between. The CDR3 DNA reads as TGTGCCAGCAGCTTCATACAGAGAGCTGAAACTGAAGCTTTCTTT. Its protein product is CASSFIQRAETEAFF.

The V and J genes are TRBV7-2 and TRBJ2-3; D is ambiguous. V was cut by 2 bases and J by 1 base, with 7 bases left in between. Germline-derived CDR1 and CDR2 are SGHTA and FQGNSA. CDR3 length: 14 amino acids. CDR3 nucleotide sequence: TGTGCCAGCAGCTTACGACGGGGCACAGATACGCAGTATTTT. It encodes CASSLRRGTDTQYF.